The entry that follows covers one T cell receptor beta chain sequence. As yet, its antigen is unknown. This sample was included in a study of T-cell reconstitution after alpha-beta-depleted transplantation in children. The study, taken as a whole, reports: Several hundred graft clones that had expanded were reportedly the source of alpha-beta T cells about two months after transplant. The high TCRbeta diversity at day 60 in some patients came from surviving recipient T cells and thymic progenitors. Hyperexpanded clones declined; after one year, newly produced T cells mostly supplied diversity.

Unique molecular identifiers were used in preparing the TCRbeta library. TCRdb processed the PCR reads anew with MiXCR; each CDR3 protein has one entry. The data hold about 580,000 distinct CDR3 sequences, with more than 20% observed a single time. This CDR3 comprises 15 residues. The V end was cut by 3 bases, the J end by 2 bases, with 11 bases between. CDR1 is KGHSH, CDR2 LQKENI, per germline. The TCR was taken from a boy younger than two who had a stem cell transplant for acute myeloid leukemia, so the T cells may come from the graft donor. The source was PBMCs, mostly from graft donor cells, collected 360 days after TCRalphabeta/CD19-depleted stem cell transplant. The chain employs TRBV18 and TRBJ2-1; no reliable D call. Here the CDR3 reads CASSPMAATYNEQFF. The CDR3 DNA sequence: TGTGCCAGCTCACCGATGGCGGCCACCTACAATGAGCAGTTCTTC.